These 20 T cell receptor beta chains share one sample of origin, sequenced in a study of T cell therapy after organ transplantation. For these receptors, no antigen is known. Sequenced by immunoSEQ multiplex PCR; TCRdb stores in-frame clones only, minus some. The data contain about 2,300 clones, approximately 66% of them singletons. The source was CD8+ T cells from blood, collected before autologous CMV-specific T cell therapy. All receptors derive from a human patient who had received a solid organ transplant and had CMV disease.

This chain links TRBV19 with TRBJ2-6, with D tentatively TRBD2 (5 bases). V lost 6 bases and J 3 bases, leaving 18 bases between the germline ends. Germline assignment: CDR1 LNHDA and CDR2 SQIVND (reference sequence). CDR3 length equals 17 residues. This CDR3 reads CASSPEAGSVGANVLTF. DNA of the CDR3: TGTGCCAGTAGCCCGGAGGCAGGTTCAGTTGGGGCCAACGTCCTGACTTTC.

This chain connects TRBV7-8 to TRBJ1-6; D perhaps matches TRBD1 (6 bases). V shed 2 bases and J shed 7 bases, with 12 bases lying between them. Per germline, CDR1 SGHVS and CDR2 FQNEAQ. There are 15 residues in the CDR3. The CDR3 is CASSLTIGGNSPLHF. The CDR3 coding sequence is TGTGCCAGCAGCTTAACAATAGGGGGGAATTCACCCCTCCACTTT. Based on the CDR3 plus reference TRBV7-8 and TRBJ1-6, the full variable domain is GAGVSQSPRYKVAKRGQDVALRCDPISGHVSLFWYQQALGQGPEFLTYFQNEAQLDKSGLPSDRFFAERPEGSVSTLKIQRTQQEDSAVYLCASSLTIGGNSPLHFGNGTRLTVT.

By share, this clone ranks as large. The chain employs TRBV19 and TRBJ1-1; perhaps TRBD1 as D (6 bases). The CDR3 sequence is 14 residues long. Germline assignment: CDR1 LNHDA and CDR2 SQIVND (reference sequence). The V and J ends lost 4 bases and 1 base respectively, with 10 bases between them. CDR3 in amino acids: CASSSRTANTEAFF. In nucleotides, the CDR3 is TGTGCCAGTAGTAGCCGGACAGCGAACACTGAAGCTTTCTTT.

The chain links TRBV5-8 to TRBJ2-7; 8 bases map to TRBD1. Germline lookup yields CDR1 SGHTS and CDR2 YDEGEE. V lost 4 bases to trimming and J lost 3 bases; unmatched junction nucleotides: 6. This CDR3 is built from 14 residues. The CDR3 coding sequence is TGTGCCAGCAGCCCCCAGGGGGCTGTCTACGAGCAGTACTTC. Translated: CASSPQGAVYEQYF. The full variable domain, with the rest looked up from reference TRBV5-8 and TRBJ2-7, is EAGVTQSPTHLIKTRGQQATLRCSPISGHTSVYWYQQALGLGLQFLLWYDEGEERNRGNFPPRFSGRQFPNYSSELNVNALELEDSALYLCASSPQGAVYEQYFGPGTRLTVT.

The chain combines TRBV7-9 with TRBJ2-1; 15 bases map to TRBD2. V lost 5 bases and J lost 7; bases outside the gene matches: 3. The CDR3 is made up of 15 amino acids. Germline CDR1 SEHNR, CDR2 FQNEAQ (reference sequence). Here the CDR3 DNA reads TGTGCCAGCAGCGACGGGACTAGCGGGGGGAATGAGCAGTTCTTC. It translates to CASSDGTSGGNEQFF.

V and J are TRBV6-4 and TRBJ2-3; D call uncertain. The CDR3 has 15 residues. With 2 bases removed from V and 2 bases from J, the gap between germline ends came to 11 bases. Germline V lookup: CDR1 MRHNA, CDR2 SNTAGT. The CDR3, as DNA: TGTGCCAGCAGTGACGAACCCGGATTCACAGATACGCAGTATTTT. Amino acid sequence: CASSDEPGFTDTQYF.

The chain uses TRBV4-1 and TRBJ2-7; no definite D call. V lost 0 bases and J 7 bases, leaving 16 bases between the germline ends. Germline CDR1 MGHRA, CDR2 YSYEKL. The CDR3 contains 15 residues. For the CDR3, the DNA is TGCGCCAGCAGCCAAGATTACACAAACCGAGATGAGCAGTACTTC. The encoded protein is CASSQDYTNRDEQYF.

The chain couples TRBV5-8 to TRBJ1-5; D call uncertain. The CDR3 sequence is 15 residues long. The V and J ends lost 4 bases and 0 bases respectively, with 11 bases between them. The germline V gene encodes CDR1 SGHTS and CDR2 YDEGEE. CDR3 loop: CASSPDGSSNQPQHF. The CDR3 DNA is TGTGCCAGCAGCCCTGACGGATCTAGCAATCAGCCCCAGCATTTT.

The genes are TRBV10-2 and TRBJ2-1, with TRBD2 matching over 12 bases. This CDR3 region has 16 residues. Trimming at V came to 5 bases and at J to 1 base, leaving 3 bases not matched to a gene. Germline-derived CDR1 and CDR2 are WSHSY and SAAADI. The CDR3 bases are TGCGCCAGCAGTTTGACTAGCGGGAGATCCTACAATGAGCAGTTCTTC. Its protein is CASSLTSGRSYNEQFF.

The chain is built from TRBV10-3 and TRBJ2-7, with 7 bases fitting TRBD2. V trimming: 0 bases; J trimming: 1 base; junction bases outside the gene matches: 12. This CDR3 has 18 residues. Germline CDR1 is ENHRY and CDR2 is SYGVKD. The CDR3 DNA reads as TGTGCCATCAGTGAGTCTGATCCTAGCGGAGGAGGATCCTACGAGCAGTACTTC. Amino acids: CAISESDPSGGGSYEQYF.

CDR3 DNA sequence: TGTGCCACCCAGCAGGTCCAATCACTTAACTATGGCTACACCTTC. Protein: CATQQVQSLNYGYTF. The chain carries TRBV15 and TRBJ1-2; D is unresolved. Germline-derived CDR1 and CDR2 are LNHNV and YYDKDF (reference sequence). The CDR3 is made up of 15 amino acids. Trimming took 8 bases from V and 1 from J, leaving 17 bases between them.

The chain is built from TRBV4-3 and TRBJ2-3; 9 nucleotides agree with TRBD2. Germline V gene sequence: CDR1 LGHNA, CDR2 YSLEER. V was pared by 1 base and J by 4 bases, with 9 bases of the junction left unmatched. The CDR3 extends over 17 amino acids. In DNA, the CDR3 is TGCGCCAGCAGCCAAGTTCGTGCGGGAGGGGAGGCAGATACGCAGTATTTT. It encodes CASSQVRAGGEADTQYF.

The sample holds one count of this clone. One end of the junction is discordant with germline, which a read error may explain. V usage is TRBV5-4 and J usage is TRBJ2-7, with TRBD2 matching 7 bases. There are 14 residues in the CDR3. Germline V gene data show CDR1 as SGHNT and CDR2 as YYREEE (reference sequence). Here the CDR3 DNA reads TGCGCCAGCAGCCATGGGGAGGGGAACTACGAGCAGTACTTC. It is translated as CASSHGEGNYEQYF.

In DNA, the CDR3 is TGTGCCAGCAGTTTAAGTCGGGCAGGTTGGTACAATGAGCAGTTCTTC. Translating gives CASSLSRAGWYNEQFF. The chain employs TRBV27 and TRBJ2-1, with D unclear. Germline V gene lookup returns CDR1 MNHEY and CDR2 SMNVEV (reference sequence). CDR3 size: 16 residues. The V end lost 2 bases, the J end lost 4 bases, and 15 bases lay between the germline ends.

This clone was seen a single time. The rearrangement joins TRBV27 to TRBJ1-2, with D tentatively TRBD1 (6 bases). Trimming stripped 5 bases from V and 3 bases from J, with 13 bases between. The CDR3 totals 14 residues. Per the germline V gene, CDR1 is MNHEY and CDR2 is SMNVEV (reference sequence). CDR3 nucleotide sequence: TGTGCCAGCAGTCCGACCAGGGGTTACTATGGCTACACCTTC. Protein product: CASSPTRGYYGYTF.

This chain connects TRBV9 to TRBJ1-4; no clear D gene. CDR3 length equals 15 residues. V shed 4 bases and J shed 1 base, with 11 bases lying between them. CDR1 is SGDLS and CDR2 is YYNGEE in the germline V gene. CDR3: CASSYEGGTNEKLFF. Written as DNA, the CDR3 is TGTGCCAGCAGCTACGAGGGAGGAACTAATGAAAAACTGTTTTTT.

This chain uses TRBV25-1 with TRBJ2-2; D remains ambiguous. The CDR3 is made up of 15 amino acids. Germline loops: CDR1 MGHDK, CDR2 SYGVNS. V dropped 5 bases and J dropped 1 base, with 11 bases sitting between them. Written as DNA, the CDR3 is TGTGCCAGCAGTTTTTCTAGTCTGAACACCGGGGAGCTGTTTTTT. Its translation is CASSFSSLNTGELFF.

The chain has TRBV19 and TRBJ2-1, with D uncertain. Trimming took 2 bases from V and 5 from J, leaving 4 bases between them. The CDR3 runs to 12 residues. The germline gives CDR1 LNHDA, CDR2 SQIVND (reference sequence). The DNA of the CDR3 is TGTGCCAGTAGTATACCCGACAATGAGCAGTTCTTC. Its protein product is CASSIPDNEQFF.

The V call is TRBV21-1, the J call TRBJ2-7; TRBD1 was called by the table and not checked on the DNA. TRBV21-1 is a listed pseudogene. This CDR3 comprises 13 residues. CDR3 sequence reads: CASSPQGSYEQYF. Written as DNA, the CDR3 is TGTGCCAGCAGTCCACAGGGTAGCTACGAGCAGTACTTC.

The table lists this clone with a count of one. The rearrangement links TRBV4-3 to TRBJ1-6, with a weak D call TRBD1 (6 bases). Germline assignment: CDR1 LGHNA and CDR2 YSLEER. This CDR3 spans 16 amino acids. Trimming took 0 bases from V and 7 from J, leaving 13 bases between them. The CDR3 DNA reads TGCGCCAGCAGCCAAGATGAGAACAGGGAAAATTCACCCCTCCACTTT. Its protein product is CASSQDENRENSPLHF.